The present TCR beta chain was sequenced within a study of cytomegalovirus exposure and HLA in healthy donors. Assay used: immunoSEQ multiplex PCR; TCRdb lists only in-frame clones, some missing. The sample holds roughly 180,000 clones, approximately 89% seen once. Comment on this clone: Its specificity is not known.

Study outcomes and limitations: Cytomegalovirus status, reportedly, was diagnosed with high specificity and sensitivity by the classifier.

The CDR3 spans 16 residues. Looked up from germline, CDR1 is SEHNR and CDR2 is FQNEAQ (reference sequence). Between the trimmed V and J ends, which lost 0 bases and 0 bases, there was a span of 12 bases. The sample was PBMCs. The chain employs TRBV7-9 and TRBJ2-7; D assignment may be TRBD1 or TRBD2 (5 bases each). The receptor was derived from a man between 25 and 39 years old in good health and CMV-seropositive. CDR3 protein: CASSLARGRPSYEQYF. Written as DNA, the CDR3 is TGTGCCAGCAGCTTAGCGAGGGGACGGCCCTCCTACGAGCAGTACTTC.